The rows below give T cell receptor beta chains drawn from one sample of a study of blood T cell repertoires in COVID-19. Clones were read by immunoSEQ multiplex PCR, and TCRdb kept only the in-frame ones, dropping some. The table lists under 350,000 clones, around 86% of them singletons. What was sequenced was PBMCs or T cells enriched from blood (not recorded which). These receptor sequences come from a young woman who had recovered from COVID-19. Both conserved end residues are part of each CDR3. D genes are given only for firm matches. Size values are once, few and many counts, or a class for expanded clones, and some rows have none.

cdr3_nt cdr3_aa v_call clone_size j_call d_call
TGTGCCAGCAGTTTAAAACGTTTGGCGGCCGGGGAGCTGTTTTTT CASSLKRLAAGELFF TRBV28 . TRBJ2-2 .
TGTGCCAGCAGTGCAGGGGTAACTGAAGCTTTCTTT CASSAGVTEAFF TRBV6-1 . TRBJ1-1 .
TGTGCCTGGAGTGTACCGGTTTTCCCTTACGAGCAGTACTTC CAWSVPVFPYEQYF TRBV30 . TRBJ2-7 .
TGTGCCAGCAGCGTATCAGGGTCTAATGAAAAACTGTTTTTT CASSVSGSNEKLFF TRBV9 . TRBJ1-4 .
TGTGCCAGCAGCGAATCAGGGAACATTCAGTACTTC CASSESGNIQYF TRBV3-1/TRBV3-2 . TRBJ2-4 .
TGTGCCAGCAGCAAACGACTAGCGGGAGGGCCCCCCGCCGGGAACAATGAGCAGTTCTTC CASSKRLAGGPPAGNNEQFF TRBV28 . TRBJ2-1 TRBD2
TGTGCCACCAGCAGAGATCCAGGGACCTACGAGCAGTACTTC CATSRDPGTYEQYF TRBV15 . TRBJ2-7 .
TGTGCCAGTAGTTCCCCTGACTGGCGGAGGAACACCGGGGAGCTGTTTTTT CASSSPDWRRNTGELFF TRBV19 . TRBJ2-2 .
TGTGCCAGCAGCCGGACAGGGACTAGCGGGAATGACGGGGAGCTGTTTTTT CASSRTGTSGNDGELFF TRBV7-6 . TRBJ2-2 TRBD2
TGTGCCTGGGAAGGGACAGGGGTCATCCACGAGCAGTACTTC CAWEGTGVIHEQYF TRBV30 . TRBJ2-7 TRBD1
TGTGCCAGCAGGGGCCTACTAGCGCGGCCAGATACGCAGTATTTT CASRGLLARPDTQYF TRBV7-2 . TRBJ2-3 TRBD2
TGCGCCAGCACTCTAAGCGGGAGGAACACAGATACGCAGTATTTT CASTLSGRNTDTQYF TRBV10-2 . TRBJ2-3 TRBD2
TGTGCCAGCAGCCCAGAGCGAGCGGAGACCACCGGGGAGCTGTTTTTT CASSPERAETTGELFF TRBV7-6 . TRBJ2-2 .
TGTGCCAGCAGTGAAGGTTTGGGGGGGCTGTACAATGAGCAGTTCTTC CASSEGLGGLYNEQFF TRBV2 . TRBJ2-1 .
TGTGCCAGCTCACCGAGCCATGTAGCATCAAATGAGCAGTTCTTC CASSPSHVASNEQFF TRBV18 . TRBJ2-1 .
TGCAGCGTCGTACAGGGGGGCAATCAGCCCCAGCATTTT CSVVQGGNQPQHF TRBV29-1 few TRBJ1-5 TRBD1
TGTGCCTGGAGTCCTGACAGGGCCTTCTACGAGCAGTACTTC CAWSPDRAFYEQYF TRBV30 . TRBJ2-7 TRBD1
TGCGCCAGCAGTGAGGGGGGCCCCGGGGAGCTGTTTTTT CASSEGGPGELFF TRBV10-2 . TRBJ2-2 .
TGTGCCAGCAGCTTAGTGGCTAGCGGGGCCGGTGGTACGCAGTATTTT CASSLVASGAGGTQYF TRBV7-2 . TRBJ2-3 TRBD2
TGTGCCAGCAGCTACCCTGCCGCGGGGGGGCCGGGTTGGGAGACCCAGTACTTC CASSYPAAGGPGWETQYF TRBV7-8 . TRBJ2-5 TRBD2
TGTGCCAGCAGTCGGGACAGTAGCACAGATACGCAGTATTTT CASSRDSSTDTQYF TRBV28 . TRBJ2-3 TRBD1
TGTGCCAGCAGCCAACCGAAGGGACTAGTTATGTCCGGGGAGCAGTTCTTC CASSQPKGLVMSGEQFF TRBV4-2 . TRBJ2-1 TRBD2
TGTGCCAGCAGCCAGCCCAGAGGGCTGGAGACCCAGTACTTC CASSQPRGLETQYF TRBV5-6 . TRBJ2-5 .
TGTGCCTGGAGACCGGGACAGGAATTTTTAGGGGGGGAGAATTCCTACAATGAGCAGTTCTTC CAWRPGQEFLGGENSYNEQFF TRBV30 . TRBJ2-1 .
TGTGCCAGCAGCTTGAGGGTAACGAACACTGAAGCTTTCTTT CASSLRVTNTEAFF TRBV7-9 once TRBJ1-1 .
TGTGCCAGCAGTGAAGAGAGGGGCAGGGGGCTTTACACTGAAGCTTTCTTT CASSEERGRGLYTEAFF TRBV2 . TRBJ1-1 TRBD1
TGTGCCAGCAGCGTTGGGACTGCCTCCTACGAGCAGTACTTC CASSVGTASYEQYF TRBV9 . TRBJ2-7 .
TGCAGCGTCCCCAGGGGGCGCGTAGATACGCAGTATTTT CSVPRGRVDTQYF TRBV29-1 once TRBJ2-3 TRBD1
TGTGCCAGCAGCCAAGGACTAGCGGAGAGCTCCTACAATGAGCAGTTCTTC CASSQGLAESSYNEQFF TRBV4-2 . TRBJ2-1 TRBD2
TGCGCCAGCAGTGAGTCACTAGCGGGGGGCCTAGATACGCAGTATTTT CASSESLAGGLDTQYF TRBV10-1 . TRBJ2-3 TRBD2
TGTGCCTGGAGTCCGGGGGAGGGCTCCTATAATTCACCCCTCCACTTT CAWSPGEGSYNSPLHF TRBV30 . TRBJ1-6 .
TGTGCCAGTAGTAAACAGGGTGGGAACACTGAAGCTTTCTTT CASSKQGGNTEAFF TRBV19 once TRBJ1-1 .
TGTGCCAGCAGCCCCGGGGCGGGAGCGTTTGAGCAGTACTTC CASSPGAGAFEQYF TRBV28 . TRBJ2-7 TRBD2
TGCGCCAGCAGGGGACAGGGGCGAGTGAACACTGAAGCTTTCTTT CASRGQGRVNTEAFF TRBV10-2 . TRBJ1-1 TRBD1
TGTGCCACCAGCAGAGATGGACAGGATGTGAACACCGGGGAGCTGTTTTTT CATSRDGQDVNTGELFF TRBV15 . TRBJ2-2 TRBD1
TGTGCCAGCAGCTCGCACAGATCAGATACGCAGTATTTT CASSSHRSDTQYF TRBV7-6 once TRBJ2-3 .
TGTGCCAGCACGAAAGCGGTGCAGCCCCAGCATTTT CASTKAVQPQHF TRBV28 . TRBJ1-5 .
TGTGCCAGCAGCTTACCGCTAGGGGCAAGGGGAAACACCATATATTTT CASSLPLGARGNTIYF TRBV7-6 . TRBJ1-3 .
TGTGCCTGGGCGGCGGCAGTACGGGGCAATCAGCCCCAGCATTTT CAWAAAVRGNQPQHF TRBV30 . TRBJ1-5 .
TGTGCCAGCAGCTTAAACAGGGTCTCACCCCTCCACTTT CASSLNRVSPLHF TRBV7-9 . TRBJ1-6 .
TGTGCCAGCAGTGTACAGCCGGTCCGGTCCGGCTACACCTTC CASSVQPVRSGYTF TRBV6-4 . TRBJ1-2 .
TGTGCCAGCAGTAATATGGGACTAGTCAGTTCTGAGCAGTTCTTC CASSNMGLVSSEQFF TRBV27 . TRBJ2-1 TRBD2
TGCGCCAGCAGCCAAAGGTGGGAGGGAACCGGGGAGCTGTTTTTT CASSQRWEGTGELFF TRBV4-1 . TRBJ2-2 TRBD2
TGTGCCAGCAGCTTATCGGGACAGGGTGACTACGAGCAGTACTTC CASSLSGQGDYEQYF TRBV7-8 . TRBJ2-7 TRBD1
TGTGCCACAGCTGCTGTGCGGATTGGGACCCAGTACTTC CATAAVRIGTQYF TRBV5-6 . TRBJ2-5 .
TGTGCCACCAGCCGAGGACGAGGGACTACCTACGAGCAGTACTTC CATSRGRGTTYEQYF TRBV15 . TRBJ2-7 TRBD2
TGTGCCAGTAGTTTCGGCGGAGGAACTGAAGCTTTCTTT CASSFGGGTEAFF TRBV19 . TRBJ1-1 .
TGTGCCAGCAGCCAAGACTCGGCGGGGCAGCCCCAGCATTTT CASSQDSAGQPQHF TRBV3-1/TRBV3-2 few TRBJ1-5 .
TGTGCCAGCAGCCCGCGCAGGGGGGCGGGCACTGAAGCTTTCTTT CASSPRRGAGTEAFF TRBV7-2 few TRBJ1-1 TRBD1
TGTGCCAGCAGCACACCGACAGGGAGCTCCTACAATGAGCAGTTCTTC CASSTPTGSSYNEQFF TRBV13 . TRBJ2-1 TRBD1
TGTGCCAGCCGGGGGAGTTCGTATGGCTACACCTTC CASRGSSYGYTF TRBV12-3/TRBV12-4 . TRBJ1-2 .
TGTGCCAGCAGCCCCCCCCGCGGGGGTTGGTTCTTC CASSPPRGGWFF TRBV3-1/TRBV3-2 . TRBJ2-1 TRBD2
TGTGCCAGCAGCCAAGAGGCTGGGGGCCTGGTGGTGAACACTGAAGCTTTCTTT CASSQEAGGLVVNTEAFF TRBV3-1/TRBV3-2 . TRBJ1-1 .
TGTGCCAGCAGTCAGGAGGGTGGGTACGAGCAGTACTTC CASSQEGGYEQYF TRBV6-4 . TRBJ2-7 .
TGTGCCAGCAGCTTGGTAGATAGCGTCTACAATGAGCAGTTCTTC CASSLVDSVYNEQFF TRBV5-4 . TRBJ2-1 .
TGTGCCAGCAGCCCAACCGGGACAGGGTCCGAGCAGTACTTC CASSPTGTGSEQYF TRBV7-6 few TRBJ2-7 TRBD1